These T cell receptor beta chains were read from a single sample in a study of T-cell reconstitution after alpha-beta-depleted transplantation in children. Each CDR3 protein gets one entry after TCRdb re-called the PCR reads with MiXCR. The sample carries approximately 980,000 distinct CDR3 sequences, roughly 29% recorded once. Sequencing used PBMCs, mostly from graft donor cells, obtained 360 days after TCRalphabeta/CD19-depleted stem cell transplant. Receptor source: a boy less than two years old who had a stem cell transplant for SCID, so the T cells may come from the graft donor. The CDR3 runs from the conserved cysteine through the conserved F or W. A D gene is named only where the DNA matches it firmly. Some rows have no size entry. The others give once, few or many, or a class for an expanded clone.

cdr3_length,clone_size,v_call,d_call,j_call,cdr3_aa,cdr3_nt
15,NA,TRBV10-3,TRBD2,TRBJ2-1,CAIGATSGANNEQFF,TGTGCCATCGGCGCCACTAGCGGGGCTAACAATGAGCAGTTCTTC
20,once,TRBV2,NA,TRBJ2-2,CASTLRRRGQLHYNTGELFF,TGTGCCAGCACGCTCAGAAGAAGGGGACAACTTCATTACAACACCGGGGAGCTGTTTTTT
16,NA,TRBV2,TRBD2,TRBJ2-3,CASGWTSGVGTDTQYF,TGTGCCAGCGGTTGGACTAGCGGGGTTGGCACAGATACGCAGTATTTT
16,few,TRBV10-3,NA,TRBJ1-6,CAIRKEGRIFNSPLHF,TGTGCCATCAGAAAAGAGGGTCGGATTTTTAATTCACCCCTCCACTTT
14,NA,TRBV6-5,NA,TRBJ1-3,CASSYSTTGNTIYF,TGTGCCAGCAGTTACTCGACGACTGGAAACACCATATATTTT
16,NA,TRBV3-1,NA,TRBJ1-5,CASSQDREGGNQPQHF,TGTGCCAGCAGCCAAGACAGGGAGGGAGGCAATCAGCCCCAGCATTTT
12,many,TRBV12-3/TRBV12-4,NA,TRBJ1-1,CASSLLDTEAFF,TGTGCCAGCAGCCTCCTAGACACTGAAGCTTTCTTT
14,few,TRBV5-5,NA,TRBJ2-5,CASSSPQVWETQYF,TGTGCCAGCAGCTCCCCCCAGGTATGGGAGACCCAGTACTTC
15,NA,TRBV12-3/TRBV12-4,NA,TRBJ2-5,CASSLGGRAGETQYF,TGTGCCAGCAGTTTAGGGGGCAGGGCTGGGGAGACCCAGTACTTC
16,NA,TRBV10-3,TRBD2,TRBJ2-7,CAISESRGGFSYEQYF,TGTGCCATCAGTGAGTCCCGCGGGGGGTTCTCCTACGAGCAGTACTTC